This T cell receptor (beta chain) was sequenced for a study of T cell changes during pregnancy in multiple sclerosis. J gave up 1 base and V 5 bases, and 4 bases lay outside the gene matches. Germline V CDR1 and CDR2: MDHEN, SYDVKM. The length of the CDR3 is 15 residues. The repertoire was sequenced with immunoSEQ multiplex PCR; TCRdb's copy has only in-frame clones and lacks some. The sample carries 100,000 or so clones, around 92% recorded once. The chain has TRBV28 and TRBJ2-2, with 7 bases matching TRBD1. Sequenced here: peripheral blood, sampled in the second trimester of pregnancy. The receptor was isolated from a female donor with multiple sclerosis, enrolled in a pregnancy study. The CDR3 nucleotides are TGTGCCAGCAGTGCCGGGACAGTGAACACCGGGGAGCTGTTTTTT. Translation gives CASSAGTVNTGELFF.